This T cell receptor (beta chain) was sequenced for a study of T cell responses to AZD1222 COVID-19 vaccine. About this clone itself: Its target is unknown.

With V trimmed by 4 bases and J by 8 bases, 7 bases remained unmatched. This CDR3 is 14 amino acids long. Germline V CDR1 and CDR2: LNHDA, SQIVND (reference sequence). The protocol was immunoSEQ multiplex PCR, while the TCRdb copy is restricted to in-frame clones and leaves out a portion. The sample lists hundreds of thousands of clones, around 93% occurring once. Study-level results: The study found vaccine-associated CD4 TCRs spanning spike, dominant at 160-218 and 743-854. White British donors predominated, females outnumbered males, and clonal diversity was possibly underestimated. Spike-specific TCR breadth and depth both grew after two AZD1222 doses.

The chain joins TRBV19 to TRBJ2-1; 8 bases agree with TRBD2. The sample consisted of peripheral blood, taken on day 0 of MenACWY control vaccination. The origin of this receptor is an adult in good health. In nucleotides, the CDR3 is TGTGCCAGTAGTACTTTGGGACTAGGAGATGAGCAGTTCTTC. It translates to CASSTLGLGDEQFF.